Listed below are T cell receptor beta chains from one sample, sequenced in a study of identical twins. TCRdb fed the 5' RACE reads into MiXCR, producing one record per CDR3 protein. The sample comprises approximately 670,000 distinct CDR3 sequences, around 5.7% of which are singletons, and around 1.7% rests with the top ten. Sequenced input: naive T cells sorted from blood. All receptors come from a man younger than 35 in good health. Each CDR3 is given with its conserved first and last residue. Each record gives: V gene, J gene, CDR3 protein.

V: TRBV20-1; J: TRBJ1-6; CDR3: CSAREGGLSPLHF
V: TRBV29-1; J: TRBJ1-5; CDR3: CSVEMKAGQPQHF
V: TRBV7-9; J: TRBJ2-1; CDR3: CASRTGNNEQFF
V: TRBV12-3/TRBV12-4; J: TRBJ1-3; CDR3: CASSLSSAPLGNTIYF
V: TRBV11-2; J: TRBJ2-2; CDR3: CASSPYSAEGTGELFF
V: TRBV15; J: TRBJ2-1; CDR3: CATSRGAVVGSEQFF
V: TRBV21-1; J: TRBJ2-5; CDR3: CASQVLWGQETQYF
V: TRBV20-1; J: TRBJ2-7; CDR3: CSARDTSGGLYEQYF
V: TRBV6-5; J: TRBJ2-6; CDR3: CASSYSRALSGANVLTF
V: TRBV13; J: TRBJ2-1; CDR3: CASSNTGGREQFF
V: TRBV3-1; J: TRBJ2-3; CDR3: CASSQERGTTQYF
V: TRBV3-1; J: TRBJ2-7; CDR3: CASSQVGTGVSYEQYF
V: TRBV19; J: TRBJ2-5; CDR3: CASSISGEQEETQYF
V: TRBV20-1; J: TRBJ2-2; CDR3: CSAPLGGSGTGELFF
V: TRBV28; J: TRBJ1-2; CDR3: CASTPGNYGYTF
V: TRBV3-1; J: TRBJ1-1; CDR3: CASSQGQVAPEAFF
V: TRBV28; J: TRBJ2-3; CDR3: CASSGGSWYTQYF
V: TRBV27; J: TRBJ1-4; CDR3: CASTRQEKTNEKLFF
V: TRBV7-2; J: TRBJ2-1; CDR3: CASSFMGQRGQFF
V: TRBV18; J: TRBJ1-4; CDR3: CASSPGQGSASGEKLFF
V: TRBV5-1; J: TRBJ2-5; CDR3: CASSLANFQETQYF
V: TRBV5-1; J: TRBJ2-4; CDR3: CASSLGAVAKNIQYF
V: TRBV15; J: TRBJ1-1; CDR3: CATSRYHTEAFF
V: TRBV12-3/TRBV12-4; J: TRBJ2-7; CDR3: CASRRWGAREQYF
V: TRBV20-1; J: TRBJ1-4; CDR3: CATGENEKLFF
V: TRBV15; J: TRBJ2-3; CDR3: CATSRESENTQYF
V: TRBV20-1; J: TRBJ2-5; CDR3: CSALTGTGGRKTQYF
V: TRBV2; J: TRBJ2-1; CDR3: CASRRREGNNEQFF
V: TRBV12-3/TRBV12-4; J: TRBJ2-3; CDR3: CASRITSTDTQYF
V: TRBV7-2; J: TRBJ1-4; CDR3: CASSPTGSTNEKLFF
V: TRBV5-1; J: TRBJ2-3; CDR3: CASSPGSSSTDTQYF
V: TRBV20-1; J: TRBJ1-2; CDR3: CSARDLGRSLLDYGYTF
V: TRBV18; J: TRBJ1-5; CDR3: CASSPIGGPQPQHF
V: TRBV20-1; J: TRBJ2-1; CDR3: CSARSLDNEQFF
V: TRBV11-3; J: TRBJ1-4; CDR3: CASSLGSIGTGAKGNEKLFF
V: TRBV29-1; J: TRBJ2-6; CDR3: CSVAGTGSSGANVLTF
V: TRBV7-2; J: TRBJ1-1; CDR3: CASSSPHRVDTEAFF
V: TRBV20-1; J: TRBJ1-3; CDR3: CSASGATAVSGNTIYF
V: TRBV27; J: TRBJ2-7; CDR3: CASSNPPYEQYF
V: TRBV4-1; J: TRBJ2-5; CDR3: CASSHYDVGREETQYF
V: TRBV24-1; J: TRBJ2-5; CDR3: CATQISGDQETQYF
V: TRBV12-3/TRBV12-4; J: TRBJ2-5; CDR3: CASSPNMGLLETQYF